This T cell receptor beta chain was sequenced for a study of regulatory T cells in long-lasting Graves disease. In regard to this clonotype: Its specificity is not known.

Trimming removed 8 bases at V and 5 bases at J, with 15 bases between. CDR1 is SGHVS and CDR2 is FQNEAQ in the germline V gene. CDR3 length: 13 residues. Specified time point: newly diagnosed GD, antithyroid drugs for less than 3 months. There was RNA extracted from PBMCs, and the TCR library was made from it. Assembly of TCR beta libraries relied on iRepertoire HTBI primers together with Arm-PCR of CDR3 regions. A single record per CDR3 protein comes from TCRdb applying MiXCR to the multiplex PCR reads. The table shows roughly 430,000 distinct CDR3 sequences, with 16% occurring only once. Points from the study as a whole: In persistent patients, shared public clonotypes (around 2,500) outnumbered those in new patients (roughly 870).

These records were also assigned to another study, of T cells in Graves' hyperthyroidism and ophthalmopathy. From that report: Stable disease denoted Graves' hyperthyroidism without ophthalmopathy progression within 18 months. For the diagnoses, clinical symptoms, serum thyroxine and TRAb, thyroid ultrasound and orbital computed tomography were used.

This rearrangement joins TRBV7-8 to TRBJ2-5; D is perhaps TRBD2 (5 bases). The receptor was derived from a woman aged 25 to 39 with Graves disease. The sample here was peripheral blood mononuclear cells (PBMCs), taken at new diagnosis, from a patient treated with antithyroid drugs. CDR3 nucleotide sequence: TGTGCCAGCGGAGCGGCAAGTGGGGAGACCCAGTACTTC. It is translated as CASGAASGETQYF.